These T cell receptor beta chains were read from a single sample in a study of cytomegalovirus exposure and HLA in healthy donors. Method: immunoSEQ multiplex PCR; TCRdb's copy keeps in-frame clones and lacks some. The sample carries about 150,000 clones, approximately 87% recorded once. Input material: PBMCs. These receptor sequences come from a man aged 35 to 55 in good health and CMV-seronegative. Each CDR3 is given with its conserved first and last residue. A D gene is named only where the DNA matches it firmly. Some rows have no size entry. The others give once, few or many, or a class for an expanded clone.

j_call,clone_size,v_call,d_call,cdr3_nt,cdr3_aa
TRBJ1-1,-,TRBV7-2,-,TGTGCCAGCAGTCCTCTCAGACAGTTAAACACTGAAGCTTTCTTT,CASSPLRQLNTEAFF
TRBJ2-7,-,TRBV28,TRBD1,TGTGCCAGCAGCCTCGGACAGGGGGCCTACGAGCAGTACTTC,CASSLGQGAYEQYF
TRBJ1-6,-,TRBV9,-,TGTGCCAGCAGCGTAGACCCGCAGATCTCCTATAATTCACCCCTCCACTTT,CASSVDPQISYNSPLHF
TRBJ2-5,few,TRBV29-1,TRBD1,TGCAGCGTAACCCGCGACAGGGGGCTGGAGACCCAGTACTTC,CSVTRDRGLETQYF
TRBJ1-4,-,TRBV15,TRBD1,TGTGCCACCAGCAGAGAAGGCACCCACAGGGGCTTACTGTTTTTT,CATSREGTHRGLLFF
TRBJ2-1,-,TRBV11-1,TRBD1,TGTGCCAGCAGCCCCCGACAGGGGGCGGGGTACAATGAGCAGTTCTTC,CASSPRQGAGYNEQFF
TRBJ1-2,-,TRBV27,TRBD1,TGTGCCAGCAGGACCGAAATTCCCCCAGGGGGGAACTACTATGGCTACACCTTC,CASRTEIPPGGNYYGYTF
TRBJ1-1,-,TRBV7-9,-,TGTGCCAGCAGCCCAAGAGGGGGCACTGAAGCTTTCTTT,CASSPRGGTEAFF
TRBJ1-2,few,TRBV14,-,TGTGCCAGCAGCCAAGAGGACCGGGACAAAATTGGTGGCTACACCTTC,CASSQEDRDKIGGYTF
TRBJ1-2,-,TRBV19,-,TGTGCCAGCAGACAGGTAGCTAACTATGGCTACACCTTC,CASRQVANYGYTF
TRBJ2-4,-,TRBV6-1,TRBD1,TGTGCCAGCAGTGCGACAGGGATCGGCATTCAGTACTTC,CASSATGIGIQYF
TRBJ2-1,-,TRBV5-4,-,TGTGCCAGCAGCTTGGACGGGTCACGTCACAATGAGCAGTTCTTC,CASSLDGSRHNEQFF
TRBJ2-7,-,TRBV7-2,-,TGTGCCAGCAGCCCTAGACAGATTTACGAGCAGTACTTC,CASSPRQIYEQYF
TRBJ2-7,-,TRBV27,TRBD2,TGTGCCAGCAGTACCGACCGGACCGGGACTAGTCTCTACGAGCAGTACTTC,CASSTDRTGTSLYEQYF
TRBJ2-4,once,TRBV19,-,TGTGCCAGTAGTATGATCGAAAGGAGCGCCAAAAACATTCAGTACTTC,CASSMIERSAKNIQYF
TRBJ2-2,-,TRBV19,-,TGTGCCAGTAGCCGACAGTCCGGGGAGCTGTTTTTT,CASSRQSGELFF
TRBJ2-7,-,TRBV15,-,TGTGCCACCAGCAGAGTAGCGATGAGCTCCTACGAGCAGTACTTC,CATSRVAMSSYEQYF
TRBJ1-2,-,TRBV7-2,TRBD1,TGTGCCAGCAGCGACGTGGGACAGGGATACTATGGCTACACCTTC,CASSDVGQGYYGYTF
TRBJ2-1,-,TRBV7-2,-,TGTGCCAGCAGCTTAGCCCTAGCGTACAATGAGCAGTTCTTC,CASSLALAYNEQFF
TRBJ2-5,few,TRBV9,-,TGTGCCAGCAGCGTTGGGGGGACAGCACAACAAGAGACCCAGTACTTC,CASSVGGTAQQETQYF
TRBJ1-5,-,TRBV30,TRBD1,TGTGCCTGGGGGGGACAGGGTAATCAGCCCCAGCATTTT,CAWGGQGNQPQHF
TRBJ2-2,-,TRBV9,TRBD2,TGTGCCAGCAGCGTAGCTGGGCTAGCGGAAAACACCGGGGAGCTGTTTTTT,CASSVAGLAENTGELFF
TRBJ1-2,-,TRBV18,TRBD1,TGTGCCAGCTCAACCGGGACAGACTATGGCTACACCTTC,CASSTGTDYGYTF
TRBJ1-1,-,TRBV9,-,TGTGCCAGCAGCCTTAATCCGGGACAACTACTCAACACTGAAGCTTTCTTT,CASSLNPGQLLNTEAFF
TRBJ2-7,-,TRBV7-9,-,TGTGCCAGCAGCCTTAGCGATTACGAGCAGTACTTC,CASSLSDYEQYF
TRBJ1-4,-,TRBV4-3,TRBD1,TGCGCCAGCAGCCAAGATCGGCGACAGGGCAATGAAAAACTGTTTTTT,CASSQDRRQGNEKLFF
TRBJ2-4,-,TRBV30,TRBD2,TGTGCCTGGACCGGGACTAGCGGGAGAGGGGGGGTGCACATTCAGTACTTC,CAWTGTSGRGGVHIQYF
TRBJ2-7,-,TRBV28,TRBD2,TGTGCCAGCAGTCCCGCTGGACTAGCGGGAGGGCACGAGCAGTACTTC,CASSPAGLAGGHEQYF
TRBJ2-7,-,TRBV30,TRBD2,TGTGCCTGGAGTAACCGAGGGCTAGCGGGAGTGGGGGAGCAGTACTTC,CAWSNRGLAGVGEQYF
TRBJ2-3,-,TRBV5-1,TRBD2,TGCGCCAGCAGCTTGGATGCGGGGGGCCCCACAAGCACAGATACGCAGTATTTT,CASSLDAGGPTSTDTQYF
TRBJ2-1,-,TRBV11-3,TRBD2,TGTGCCAGCGGCACCCGGGAGCTAGCGGGAGTCGGAGGCGAGCAGTTCTTC,CASGTRELAGVGGEQFF
TRBJ1-5,-,TRBV6-6,-,TGTGCCAGCAGTTACCAGGACAGCGGTCAGCCCCAGCATTTT,CASSYQDSGQPQHF
TRBJ2-7,-,TRBV30,-,TGTGCCTGGAGTGTACGGGTGGCGGGCGAGCAGTACTTC,CAWSVRVAGEQYF
TRBJ2-3,few,TRBV7-9,-,TGTGCCAGCAGCTCGATGGGCGGGGTCACAGATACGCAGTATTTT,CASSSMGGVTDTQYF
TRBJ2-3,-,TRBV5-8,-,TGTGCCAGCAGCCCCCAGTTCACAGATACGCAGTATTTT,CASSPQFTDTQYF
TRBJ2-7,-,TRBV2,TRBD2,TGTGCCATAGCTAGCGGAACCATCACCAACGAGCAGTACTTC,CAIASGTITNEQYF
TRBJ2-3,-,TRBV5-8,TRBD2,TGTGCCAGCGGTCATCAAGCGGGACTCACAGATACGCAGTATTTT,CASGHQAGLTDTQYF
TRBJ1-3,-,TRBV28,-,TGTGCCAGCAGTCCCGAGGGGGGGGCCTCCTCTGGAAACACCATATATTTT,CASSPEGGASSGNTIYF
TRBJ1-5,-,TRBV12-5,TRBD1,TGTGCTAGTGGTTTGACCAACAGGGGGCGGAATCAGCCCCAGCATTTT,CASGLTNRGRNQPQHF
TRBJ2-1,-,TRBV21-1,-,TGTGCCACCCCACTAGCGGAAACCTACAATGAGCAGTTCTTC,CATPLAETYNEQFF
TRBJ1-2,-,TRBV19,-,TGTGCCAGTAGCATCCAGTCAACAGGGATGCACTACACCTTC,CASSIQSTGMHYTF
TRBJ2-5,-,TRBV18,TRBD2,TGTGCCAGCTCACCGATAATAGCGGGAGGGGAAGAGACCCAGTACTTC,CASSPIIAGGEETQYF
TRBJ2-2,-,TRBV6-4,TRBD2,TGTGCCAGCAAGTGGACTAGCGATGCCGGGGAGCTGTTTTTT,CASKWTSDAGELFF
TRBJ2-1,-,TRBV7-9,-,TGTTCCAGCAGCTTAGATAGGAGCGCTTCCTACAATGAGCAGTTCTTC,CSSSLDRSASYNEQFF
TRBJ1-2,-,TRBV29-1,TRBD1,TGCAGCGTCCGGACAGGGGGCGAGGGCTACACCTTC,CSVRTGGEGYTF
TRBJ2-3,-,TRBV7-9,TRBD2,TGTGCCAGCAGGGAGACTAGCGGGGGGCCTGATACGCAGTATTTT,CASRETSGGPDTQYF
TRBJ2-7,-,TRBV5-1,-,TGCGCCAGCAGCTTGGGACTGAGCTCCTACGAGCAGTACTTC,CASSLGLSSYEQYF